There are a few counts of the clone carrying this T cell receptor beta chain. Its antigen is currently unknown. The data derive from a study of regulatory T cells in long-lasting Graves disease. Whole-study results and caveats: The study found lower TCR diversity in persistent Graves' patients than in newly diagnosed ones.

Building the TCR beta libraries relied on iRepertoire HTBI primers, and CDR3 regions underwent Arm-PCR. TCRdb re-derived calls from the multiplex PCR reads in MiXCR, one entry per CDR3 protein. The data hold about 540,000 distinct CDR3 sequences, with roughly 12% observed a single time. V was cut by 0 bases and J by 4 bases, with 13 bases left in between. Looked up from germline, CDR1 is DFQATT and CDR2 is SNEGSKA (reference sequence). The CDR3 consists of 15 residues. The sample's time point: newly diagnosed GD, antithyroid drugs for less than 3 months. Extracted PBMC RNA gave rise to the TCR library. This sample also belongs to another study, concerning T cells in Graves' hyperthyroidism and ophthalmopathy. Per that study: The study defined stable Graves' hyperthyroidism as no ophthalmopathy progression within 18 months. Blood also carried most thyroid clonotypes expanded above 0.001.

This TCR derives from a man aged 25 to 40 with Graves disease. The sample consisted of peripheral blood mononuclear cells (PBMCs), taken at new diagnosis, from a patient treated with antithyroid drugs. V usage is TRBV20-1 and J usage is TRBJ1-3; D unclear. The CDR3 here is CSARDHGEPGNTIYF. DNA of the CDR3: TGCAGTGCTAGAGATCACGGGGAGCCAGGAAACACCATATATTTT.